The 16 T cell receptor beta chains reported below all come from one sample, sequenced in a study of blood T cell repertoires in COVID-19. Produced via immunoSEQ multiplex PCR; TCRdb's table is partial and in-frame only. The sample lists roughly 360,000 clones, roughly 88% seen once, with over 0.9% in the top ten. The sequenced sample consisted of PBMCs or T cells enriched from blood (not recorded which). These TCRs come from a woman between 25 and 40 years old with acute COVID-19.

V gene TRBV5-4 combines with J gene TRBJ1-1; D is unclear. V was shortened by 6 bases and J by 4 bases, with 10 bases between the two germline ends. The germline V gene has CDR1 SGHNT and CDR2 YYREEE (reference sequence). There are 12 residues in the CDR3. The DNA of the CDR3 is TGTGCCAGCAACGGGATGGGCACTGAAGCTTTCTTT. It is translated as CASNGMGTEAFF. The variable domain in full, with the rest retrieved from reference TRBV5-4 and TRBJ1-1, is ETGVTQSPTHLIKTRGQQVTLRCSSQSGHNTVSWYQQALGQGPQFIFQYYREEENGRGNFPPRFSGLQFPNYSSELNVNALELDDSALYLCASNGMGTEAFFGQGTRLTVV.

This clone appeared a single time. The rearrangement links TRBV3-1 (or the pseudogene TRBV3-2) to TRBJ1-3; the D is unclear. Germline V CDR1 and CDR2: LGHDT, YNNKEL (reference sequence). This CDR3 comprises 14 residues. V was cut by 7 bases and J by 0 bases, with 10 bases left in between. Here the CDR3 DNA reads TGTGCCAGCAAGTTCGGTCCCTCTGGAAACACCATATATTTT. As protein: CASKFGPSGNTIYF.

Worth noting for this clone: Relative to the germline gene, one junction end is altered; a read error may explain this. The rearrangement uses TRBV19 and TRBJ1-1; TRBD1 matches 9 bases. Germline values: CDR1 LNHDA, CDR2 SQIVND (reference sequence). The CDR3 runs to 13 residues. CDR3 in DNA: TGTGCCAGTAGCCGGGACAGGGACCCCCCTTGGATCTTT. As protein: CASSRDRDPPWIF.

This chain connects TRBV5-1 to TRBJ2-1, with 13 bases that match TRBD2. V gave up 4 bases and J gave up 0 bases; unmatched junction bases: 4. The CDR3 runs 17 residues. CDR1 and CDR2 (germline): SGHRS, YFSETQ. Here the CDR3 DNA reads TGCGCCAGCAGCCCCGGGACTAGCGGGGTCTCCTACAATGAGCAGTTCTTC. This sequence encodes CASSPGTSGVSYNEQFF. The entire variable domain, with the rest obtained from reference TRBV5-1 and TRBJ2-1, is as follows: KAGVTQTPRYLIKTRGQQVTLSCSPISGHRSVSWYQQTPGQGLQFLFEYFSETQRNKGNFPGRFSGRQFSNSRSEMNVSTLELGDSALYLCASSPGTSGVSYNEQFFGPGTRLTVL.

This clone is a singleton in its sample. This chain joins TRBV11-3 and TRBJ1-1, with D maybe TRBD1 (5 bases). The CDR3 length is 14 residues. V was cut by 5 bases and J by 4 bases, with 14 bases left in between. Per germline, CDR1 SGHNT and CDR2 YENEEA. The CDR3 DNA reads TGTGCCAGCAGCGACGGAGGGGCGGTCACTGAAGCTTTCTTT. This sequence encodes CASSDGGAVTEAFF.

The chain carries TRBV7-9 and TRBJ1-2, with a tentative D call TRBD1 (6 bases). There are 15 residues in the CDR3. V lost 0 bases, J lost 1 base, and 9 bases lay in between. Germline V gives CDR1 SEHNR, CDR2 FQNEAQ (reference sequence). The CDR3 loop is CASSLAQGFNYGYTF. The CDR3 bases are TGTGCCAGCAGCTTAGCACAGGGATTTAACTATGGCTACACCTTC.

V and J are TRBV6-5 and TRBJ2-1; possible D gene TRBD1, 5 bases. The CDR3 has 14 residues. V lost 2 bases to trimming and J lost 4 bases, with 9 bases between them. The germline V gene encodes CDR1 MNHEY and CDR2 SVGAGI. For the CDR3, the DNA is TGTGCCAGCAGTTACCCAGACAGTTACAATGAGCAGTTCTTC. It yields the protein CASSYPDSYNEQFF.

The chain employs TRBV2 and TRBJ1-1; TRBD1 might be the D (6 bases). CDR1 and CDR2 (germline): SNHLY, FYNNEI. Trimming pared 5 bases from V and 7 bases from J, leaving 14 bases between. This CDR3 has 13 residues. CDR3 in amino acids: CASSKGTNIEAFF. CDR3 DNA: TGTGCCAGCAGTAAGGGGACAAATATTGAAGCTTTCTTT.

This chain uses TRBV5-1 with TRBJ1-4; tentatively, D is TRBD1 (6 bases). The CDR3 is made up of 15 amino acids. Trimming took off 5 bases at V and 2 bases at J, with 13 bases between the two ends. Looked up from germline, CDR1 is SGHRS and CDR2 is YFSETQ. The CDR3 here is CASRAGEGTNEKLFF. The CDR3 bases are TGCGCCAGCAGGGCAGGGGAGGGGACTAATGAAAAACTGTTTTTT.

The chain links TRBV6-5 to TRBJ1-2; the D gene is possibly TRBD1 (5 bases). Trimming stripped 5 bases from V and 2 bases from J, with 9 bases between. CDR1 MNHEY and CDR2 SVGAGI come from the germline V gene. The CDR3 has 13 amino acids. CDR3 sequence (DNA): TGTGCCAGCAGTATGGACACAAACTATGGCTACACCTTC. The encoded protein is CASSMDTNYGYTF.

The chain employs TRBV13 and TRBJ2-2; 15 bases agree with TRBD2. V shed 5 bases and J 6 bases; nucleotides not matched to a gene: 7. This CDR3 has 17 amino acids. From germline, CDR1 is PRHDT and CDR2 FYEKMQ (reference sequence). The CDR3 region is CASSHGLAGGPAGELFF. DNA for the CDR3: TGTGCCAGCAGCCACGGACTAGCGGGGGGGCCGGCCGGGGAGCTGTTTTTT.

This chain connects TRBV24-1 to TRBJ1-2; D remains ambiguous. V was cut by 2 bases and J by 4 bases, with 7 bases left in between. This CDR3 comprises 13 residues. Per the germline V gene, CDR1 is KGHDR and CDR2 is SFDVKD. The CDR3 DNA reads TGTGCCACCAGTGATTCTGACACCTATGGCTACACCTTC. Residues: CATSDSDTYGYTF.

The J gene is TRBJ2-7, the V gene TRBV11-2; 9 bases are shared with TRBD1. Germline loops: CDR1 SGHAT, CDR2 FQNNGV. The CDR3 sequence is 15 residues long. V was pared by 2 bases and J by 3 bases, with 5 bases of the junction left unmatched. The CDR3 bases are TGTGCCAGCAGCTTATACCACAGGGGGCTCTACGAGCAGTACTTC. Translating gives CASSLYHRGLYEQYF.

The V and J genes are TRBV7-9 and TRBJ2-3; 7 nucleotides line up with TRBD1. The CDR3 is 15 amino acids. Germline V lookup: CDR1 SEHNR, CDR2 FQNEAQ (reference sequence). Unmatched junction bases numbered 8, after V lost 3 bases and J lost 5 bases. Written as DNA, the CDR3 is TGTGCCAGCAGCTTGGGCGACAGGGAAGGAGATACGCAGTATTTT. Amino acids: CASSLGDREGDTQYF.

The CDR3 nucleotides read TGCGCCAGCAGCCCGGGGGACGTAGAGACCCAGTACTTC. It codes for CASSPGDVETQYF. V and J are TRBV5-1 and TRBJ2-5; weak D call: TRBD2 (6 bases). This CDR3 spans 13 amino acids. Germline V gene sequence: CDR1 SGHRS, CDR2 YFSETQ. V was shortened by 4 bases and J by 4 bases, with 11 bases between the two germline ends.

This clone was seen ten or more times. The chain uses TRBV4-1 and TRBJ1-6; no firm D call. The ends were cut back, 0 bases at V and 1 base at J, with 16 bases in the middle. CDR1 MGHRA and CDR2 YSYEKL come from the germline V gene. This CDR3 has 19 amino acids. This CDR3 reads CASSQDPPGVRSYNSPLHF. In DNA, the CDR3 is TGCGCCAGCAGCCAAGATCCGCCGGGAGTCCGATCCTATAATTCACCCCTCCACTTT.